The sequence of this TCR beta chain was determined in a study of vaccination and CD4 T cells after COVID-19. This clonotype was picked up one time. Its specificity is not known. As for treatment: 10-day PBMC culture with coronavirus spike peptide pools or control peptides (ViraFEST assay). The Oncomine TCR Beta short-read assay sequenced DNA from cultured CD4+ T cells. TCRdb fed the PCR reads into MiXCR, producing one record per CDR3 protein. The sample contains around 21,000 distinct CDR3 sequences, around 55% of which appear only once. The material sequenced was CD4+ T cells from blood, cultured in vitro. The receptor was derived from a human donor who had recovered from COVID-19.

CDR3 protein: CASKETGNQETQYF. CDR3 nucleotides: TGTGCCAGCAAAGAGACAGGCAACCAAGAGACCCAGTACTTC. The V call is TRBV2, the J call TRBJ2-5, with D perhaps matching TRBD1 (6 bases). Germline lookup yields CDR1 SNHLY and CDR2 FYNNEI. Trimming shortened V by 7 bases and J by 0 bases, and 12 bases separated the two germline ends. This CDR3 region has 14 residues.